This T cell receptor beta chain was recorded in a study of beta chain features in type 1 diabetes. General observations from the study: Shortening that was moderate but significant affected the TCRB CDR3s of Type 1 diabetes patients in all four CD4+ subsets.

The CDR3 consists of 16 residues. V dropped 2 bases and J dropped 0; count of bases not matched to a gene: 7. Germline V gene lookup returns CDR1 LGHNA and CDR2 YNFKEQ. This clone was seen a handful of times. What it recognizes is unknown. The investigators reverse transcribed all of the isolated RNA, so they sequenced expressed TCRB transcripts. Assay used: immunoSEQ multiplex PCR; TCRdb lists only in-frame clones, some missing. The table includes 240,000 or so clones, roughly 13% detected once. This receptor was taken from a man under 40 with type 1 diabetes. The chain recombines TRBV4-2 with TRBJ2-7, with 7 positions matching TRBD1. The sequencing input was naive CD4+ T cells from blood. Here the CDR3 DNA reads TGTGCCAGCAGCCAACGCACCGGGACAGTCTCCTACGAGCAGTACTTC. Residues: CASSQRTGTVSYEQYF.